This is a list of T cell receptor beta chains from one sample in a study of blood T cells in healthy people across ages. TCRdb ran MiXCR on the 5' RACE reads and lists one entry per CDR3 protein. The profile covers around 990,000 distinct CDR3 sequences, with around 25% appearing a single time and around 0.75% taken by the ten largest. The same sample was also studied in work on T cells of mothers and their children.

The sequencing input was blood. Source of these receptors: a girl aged 2 to 9 in good health. Both conserved end residues are part of each CDR3. The D gene is left open where the match is weak. Not all rows give a size; the values are once, few, many and, for expanded clones, a class.

>few|TRBD2|TRBJ2-5|TRBV10-3
CATGHSGPGQETQYF
TGTGCCACTGGACATAGCGGGCCGGGTCAAGAGACCCAGTACTTC
>NA|NA|TRBJ2-6|TRBV11-1
CASRRGNSGANVLTF
TGTGCCAGCAGGCGAGGAAACTCTGGGGCCAACGTCCTGACTTTC
>NA|NA|TRBJ2-3|TRBV7-3
CASTPGAGSDTQYF
TGTGCCAGCACCCCTGGGGCAGGGTCAGATACGCAGTATTTT
>NA|TRBD2|TRBJ2-1|TRBV3-1
CASSQEKGLAGGSEQFF
TGTGCCAGCAGCCAAGAGAAGGGACTAGCGGGAGGCAGTGAGCAGTTCTTC
>once|NA|TRBJ2-5|TRBV7-2
CASSFLGIWGYQETQYF
TGTGCCAGCAGCTTTCTCGGGATATGGGGATACCAAGAGACCCAGTACTTC
>few|NA|TRBJ1-4|TRBV2
CASSPVRSGGEKLFF
TGTGCCAGCAGCCCTGTAAGGTCGGGCGGTGAAAAACTGTTTTTT
>few|TRBD1|TRBJ2-5|TRBV28
CASSLMGQGETQYF
TGTGCCAGCAGTTTAATGGGACAGGGAGAGACCCAGTACTTC
>few|TRBD1|TRBJ2-7|TRBV6-5
CASSYGRGLSEQYF
TGTGCCAGCAGTTACGGCAGGGGGCTTAGCGAGCAGTACTTC
>few|TRBD2|TRBJ2-5|TRBV9
CASSVDGRAQETQYF
TGTGCCAGCAGCGTAGACGGGAGGGCACAAGAGACCCAGTACTTC
>NA|NA|TRBJ2-3|TRBV10-3
CAISRDSTDTQYF
TGTGCCATCAGCAGGGACTCAACAGATACGCAGTATTTT
>few|NA|TRBJ2-5|TRBV3-1
CASSQDYRLAAEETQYF
TGTGCCAGCAGCCAAGATTATCGGTTAGCGGCCGAAGAGACCCAGTACTTC
>NA|TRBD2|TRBJ2-5|TRBV9
CASSPIAGTGETQYF
TGTGCCAGCAGCCCCATAGCGGGAACGGGGGAGACCCAGTACTTC
>few|NA|TRBJ1-4|TRBV5-6
CASSSAEVEVF
TGTGCCAGCAGCTCGGCCGAAGTAGAGGTTTTT
>few|NA|TRBJ2-1|TRBV18
CASSAWLADNNEQFF
TGTGCCAGCTCAGCTTGGCTAGCTGACAACAATGAGCAGTTCTTC
>NA|TRBD2|TRBJ2-7|TRBV11-2
CASSSIFGTSGSMRNYEQYF
TGTGCCAGCAGCTCGATCTTCGGGACTAGCGGGAGCATGCGGAACTACGAGCAGTACTTC
>NA|TRBD1|TRBJ2-1|TRBV6-2/TRBV6-3
CASREQGQSSYNEQFF
TGTGCCAGCAGAGAACAGGGGCAAAGCTCCTACAATGAGCAGTTCTTC
>NA|NA|TRBJ1-2|TRBV6-1
CATTARGGGYTF
TGTGCCACTACCGCGAGAGGTGGCGGCTACACCTTC
>NA|TRBD1|TRBJ1-6|TRBV2
CASSEISTGERSPLHF
TGTGCCAGCAGTGAAATATCGACAGGGGAACGTTCACCCCTCCACTTT
>few|TRBD2|TRBJ2-1|TRBV29-1
CSVIAGAEVEQFF
TGCAGCGTTATAGCGGGAGCAGAGGTGGAGCAGTTCTTC
>NA|NA|TRBJ2-2|TRBV20-1
CSARLQGTGELFF
TGCAGTGCTAGATTGCAGGGTACCGGGGAGCTGTTTTTT
>few|NA|TRBJ2-2|TRBV20-1
CSARGPGVSPTGELFF
TGCAGTGCTAGAGGGCCCGGGGTCAGCCCCACCGGGGAGCTGTTTTTT
>NA|TRBD2|TRBJ2-1|TRBV29-1
CSVEGLAGAGEQFF
TGCAGCGTTGAAGGACTAGCGGGGGCCGGTGAGCAGTTCTTC
>few|NA|TRBJ2-3|TRBV7-9
CASSLDTNTDAQYF
TGTGCCAGCAGCTTGGACACAAACACAGATGCGCAGTATTTT
>NA|NA|TRBJ1-1|TRBV5-1
CASSTKGPGNTEAFF
TGCGCCAGCAGCACGAAAGGACCTGGGAACACTGAAGCTTTCTTT
>few|TRBD2|TRBJ2-5|TRBV7-9
CASSVLAGGRQETQYF
TGTGCCAGCAGCGTACTAGCGGGAGGGCGGCAAGAGACCCAGTACTTC
>few|NA|TRBJ2-5|TRBV7-3
CASSSGGEQETQYF
TGTGCCAGCAGCTCCGGGGGAGAACAAGAGACCCAGTACTTC
>NA|NA|TRBJ2-5|TRBV6-6
CASSYVAGKGGTQYF
TGTGCCAGCAGTTACGTCGCGGGAAAGGGGGGGACCCAGTACTTC
>NA|NA|TRBJ2-3|TRBV25-1
CASSGRIEYLDTQYF
TGTGCCAGCAGTGGCAGGATCGAGTACCTTGATACGCAGTATTTT
>few|NA|TRBJ2-3|TRBV12-3/TRBV12-4
CASSLERGRDTQYF
TGTGCCAGCAGTTTAGAAAGGGGTCGCGATACGCAGTATTTT
>few|TRBD1|TRBJ1-1|TRBV9
CASGQGGENTEAFF
TGTGCCAGCGGACAGGGAGGGGAGAACACTGAAGCTTTCTTT
>once|NA|TRBJ2-7|TRBV29-1
CSGWDWSSYEQYF
TGCAGCGGATGGGACTGGAGCTCCTACGAGCAGTACTTC
>few|NA|TRBJ2-5|TRBV7-2
CASSFTPETQYF
TGTGCCAGCAGCTTTACCCCAGAGACCCAGTACTTC
>NA|NA|TRBJ2-7|TRBV20-1
CSARDQLREEGYERYF
TGCAGTGCTAGAGATCAGTTGAGGGAAGAGGGCTACGAGCGGTACTTC